This T cell receptor (beta chain) is drawn from a study of a mutant IDH1 vaccine in newly diagnosed glioma. On the study more broadly: Patients were started on vaccination 4-6 weeks after radiotherapy alone, or with temozolomide cycles. Treated patients, averaging roughly 40 years, were roughly 60% male and around 40% female. Before enrollment, the patients had been treated with radiotherapy alone, temozolomide alone, or both together. Most of them had received both.

Time point indicated: week 47, end of study. Mutant IDH1 20-mer peptide, at 300 ug, made up each vaccine dose, with topical imiquimod. The donors' diagnosis was new WHO grade 3 or 4 astrocytoma that was IDH1-mutant and ATRX-lost. Turning to this clone: Antigen unknown.

Germline V gene sequence: CDR1 SGHRS, CDR2 YFSETQ. The CDR3 is 17 amino acids. J was trimmed by 2 bases and V by 1 base; bases with no gene match: 9. Profiling relied on immunoSEQ multiplex PCR, and the TCRdb table lists in-frame clones only, not all of them. There are more than 30,000 clones in the sample; 90% occur only once, and 5.1% lies in the top ten. The sample in question was PBMCs, obtained from a glioma patient whose treatment included an IDH1 peptide vaccine. This receptor was obtained from a woman between 40 and 50 years old with glioma. The chain uses TRBV5-1 and TRBJ2-5; 9 nucleotides align to TRBD1. Written as DNA, the CDR3 is TGCGCCAGCAGCTTGCAGCCTCGACAGGGGGTACAAGAGACCCAGTACTTC. Its translation: CASSLQPRQGVQETQYF.